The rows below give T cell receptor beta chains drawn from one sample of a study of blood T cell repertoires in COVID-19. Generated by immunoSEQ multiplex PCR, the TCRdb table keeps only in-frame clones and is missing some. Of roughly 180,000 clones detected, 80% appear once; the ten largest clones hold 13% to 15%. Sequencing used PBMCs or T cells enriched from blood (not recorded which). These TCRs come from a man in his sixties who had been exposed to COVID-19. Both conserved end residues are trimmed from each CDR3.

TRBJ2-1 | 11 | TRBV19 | ATQRYGDNEQF
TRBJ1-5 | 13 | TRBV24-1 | ATSDRTGEHQPQH
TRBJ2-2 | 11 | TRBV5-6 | ASSFTYTGELF
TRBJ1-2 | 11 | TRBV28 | ASSGDRFYGYT
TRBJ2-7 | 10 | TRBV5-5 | ASSWDNYEQY
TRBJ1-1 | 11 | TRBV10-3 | AISDRSSTEAF
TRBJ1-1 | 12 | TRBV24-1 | ATRGSGGKTEAF
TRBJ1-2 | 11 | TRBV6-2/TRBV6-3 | ASSTVPIYGYT
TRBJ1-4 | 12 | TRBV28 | ASSLVTWNEKLF
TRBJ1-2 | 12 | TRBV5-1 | ASTETGTYYGYT
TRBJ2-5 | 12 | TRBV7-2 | ASSLGAGGETQY